The source of this T cell receptor (beta chain) is a study of immune evolution from preneoplasia to lung adenocarcinoma. Nucleic acids came from premalignant or tumor cells enriched by macro-dissection. The assay was immunoSEQ multiplex PCR, and TCRdb's table has in-frame clones only and misses some. The table lists 6,000 to 8,000 clones, over 60% of them singletons. The CDR3 contains 16 residues. V lost 3 bases, J lost 4 bases, and 10 bases stayed unmatched. CDR1 is SGHRS and CDR2 is YFSETQ in the germline V gene. In its sample, this clone was seen a few times. The chain carries TRBV5-1 and TRBJ2-7, with 10 bases identical to TRBD1. This sequence originates from a person in their forties with lung adenocarcinoma. Source material: FFPE invasive lung adenocarcinoma tissue. The CDR3 loop reads CASSSTSGTGVYEQYF. In DNA, the CDR3 is TGCGCCAGCAGCTCCACCTCCGGGACAGGGGTTTACGAGCAGTACTTC.